These T cell receptor beta chains were read from a single sample in a study of T-cell memory formation after mild COVID-19. One entry per CDR3 protein results from TCRdb running MiXCR on the 5' RACE reads. The repertoire includes about 82,000 distinct CDR3 sequences, over 13% of them detected once, and about two fifths sits in the top ten. Sequencing input: PBMCs or a T cell subset sorted from them (not recorded which). These receptors were taken from a man younger than 30 who had mild COVID-19 (a few samples of this study predate the infection). Cell type and time point are not known. CDR3s leave out the opening cysteine and the closing phenylalanine or tryptophan. Each record gives: J gene, CDR3 length, V gene, CDR3 protein.

TRBJ2-7	11	TRBV19	ASGDRGIYEQY
TRBJ2-4	12	TRBV29-1	SVELPDRGNIQY
TRBJ2-3	14	TRBV5-1	ASSPAYIGSGDTQY
TRBJ2-7	10	TRBV5-4	ASSWTPGEQY
TRBJ2-1	13	TRBV3-1	ALGVAGVRRNEQF
TRBJ2-5	13	TRBV6-2/TRBV6-3	ASSYSPDVEETQY
TRBJ2-3	15	TRBV7-2	ASSPRTSGASTDTQY
TRBJ1-1	12	TRBV20-1	SARLASAGPEAF
TRBJ1-5	14	TRBV10-3	AISESRAGGNQPQH
TRBJ2-5	12	TRBV20-1	SARPLGGGETQY
TRBJ2-2	12	TRBV12-3/TRBV12-4	ASSLGGNTGELF
TRBJ2-3	12	TRBV7-4	ASRSDRGTDTQY
TRBJ2-3	11	TRBV15	ATSRDRVDTQY
TRBJ2-3	14	TRBV10-3	AIRGHPTQNTDTQY
TRBJ1-2	13	TRBV29-1	SVGQGEGANYGYT
TRBJ2-7	11	TRBV7-9	ASSSGGNYEQY
TRBJ2-1	13	TRBV7-2	ASSLGRGVYNEQF
TRBJ2-1	14	TRBV6-5	ASSPFAGGPGNEQF
TRBJ2-5	12	TRBV5-6	ASSRGQGAKTQY
TRBJ2-5	13	TRBV7-8	ASSPRRGIGETQY
TRBJ2-4	11	TRBV6-1	ASSEAWGQIQY
TRBJ1-6	13	TRBV3-1	ASSQVGGVGSPLH
TRBJ2-3	14	TRBV7-2	ASSRWTSAYTDTQY